This T cell receptor (beta chain) was documented in a study of post-analysis software for immune sequencing data. Study-wide background: Patients with relapsing-remitting, secondary progressive and progressive-relapsing multiple sclerosis courses were all represented.

Findings of the study overall: There were five or six TRBV segments more frequent in patients than controls, and TRBV5-6, TRBV5-1 and TRBV20-1 were among them. Normalized Chao1 diversity was significantly reduced in patients versus controls.

This clonotype was observed a handful of times. The antigen is undetermined. Included in the TCR beta cDNA libraries were unique molecular identifiers. TCRdb used MiXCR to reprocess the PCR reads, holding one entry per CDR3 protein. Counted here are 400,000 to 500,000 distinct CDR3 sequences, 35% to 45% occurring once; the ten biggest clones make up less than 8%. The CDR3 extends over 18 amino acids. V was pared by 3 bases and J by 0 bases, with 8 bases of the junction left unmatched. CDR1 and CDR2 from the germline V gene are SGHVS and FQNEAQ. The TCR was taken from a girl aged 2 to 10 with multiple sclerosis. The chain couples TRBV7-8 to TRBJ2-1; 10 nucleotides agree with TRBD1. What was sequenced was blood. This CDR3 is CASSFHLGTGVSYNEQFF. For the CDR3, the DNA is TGTGCCAGCAGCTTCCATTTAGGGACAGGGGTCTCCTACAATGAGCAGTTCTTC.